This entry features one TCR beta chain sequence. Its antigen is currently not known. The input lacks base qualities; no much larger clone sits a single base away. These data belong to a study of ipilimumab plus nivolumab after autologous stem cell transplantation (dated by TCRdb to about 2021). The study in broad terms: A median of about 5 ipilimumab doses and under ten nivolumab doses was received by trial patients. The intent-to-treat population of the trial consisted of approximately 35 patients. The trial enrolled patients with high-risk diffuse large B cell lymphoma, mature T cell lymphoma, or multiple myeloma undergoing autologous transplant. Primary refractory and relapsed disease were included in the DLBCL cohort, with 18-month progression-free survival of roughly 89% and 26%, respectively. Overall study results and their limits: Per the authors, a biologic rationale for further study of the post-transplant checkpoint inhibition approach was offered by T cell receptor repertoire, regulatory T cell phenotype and gut microbiota profiles. Combined checkpoint inhibition appeared tolerable as post-transplant consolidation, according to the authors' conclusion.

Checkpoint therapy was initiated 14 to 28 days after autologous transplant, and ipilimumab was administered at 1 mg/kg intravenously on day 1 of selected weeks. Nivolumab was administered at 3 mg/kg intravenously on day 1 of weeks 1, 4, 7, 10, and every two weeks through week 26. This Phase Ib clinical trial tested ipilimumab plus nivolumab, a combined checkpoint inhibition, as consolidation after autologous stem cell transplantation. The library was built by means of the immunoSEQ multiplex PCR assay. The immuneACCESS repertoire file appears here via TCRdb, limited to in-frame rearrangements. These files lack a portion of the clones; in checked studies, under half of the deficit traces to unresolved V genes, and the cause of the others is not known. The sample table shows tens of thousands of clones, and about 83% are seen once. Roughly 2% of the sample is held by the ten biggest clonotypes. This receptor was obtained from a male donor with diffuse large B-cell lymphoma. This sample comprised PBMCs, obtained in a trial of ipilimumab plus nivolumab as post-transplant consolidation.

The encoded CDR3 is CAWKSSPWTQYF. The DNA reads TGTGCCTGGAAATCAAGTCCGTGGACCCAGTACTTC. The chain joins TRBV30 to TRBJ2-5; a confident D gene designation cannot be given. The CDR3 sequence holds 12 residues, the cysteine and phenylalanine included. Only the CDR3 DNA is retained, 36 bases long and in frame from the first base. V and J lose 4 bases and 7 bases, and a span of 13 bases separates them. CDR1 and CDR2 are read off the germline V gene (reference sequence) as GTSNPN and SVGIG.